This is a list of T cell receptor beta chains from one sample in a study of metastatic and nonmetastatic thyroid tumors. MiXCR was used by TCRdb to re-call the PCR reads. The sample holds some 25,000 clones, approximately 20% seen once. The sequenced sample consisted of blood. The receptors here all came from a female donor with papillary thyroid cancer or a benign thyroid nodule (not recorded which). Some clones in this sample may be carry-over from other donors' samples. Both conserved end residues are part of each CDR3. Fields, in order: J gene, V gene, clone size, D gene, CDR3 DNA, CDR3 protein. The D gene is left open where the match is weak. Rows give clone size only sometimes, using once, few, many, or a class for an expanded clone.

J gene: TRBJ1-5; V gene: TRBV19; clone size: few; D gene: .; CDR3 DNA: TGTGCCAGTAGTATAGCGGAGGAGGCAATTGATCCCCAGCATTTT; CDR3 protein: CASSIAEEAIDPQHF
J gene: TRBJ2-7; V gene: TRBV27; clone size: medium-sized; D gene: .; CDR3 DNA: TGTGCCAGCAGTCTCCGGGGTAGCCTAACCTACGAGCAGTACTTC; CDR3 protein: CASSLRGSLTYEQYF
J gene: TRBJ2-7; V gene: TRBV10-1; clone size: few; D gene: .; CDR3 DNA: TGCGCCAGCAGTGGGTCAATGGGCACCGAGCATTACTTC; CDR3 protein: CASSGSMGTEHYF
J gene: TRBJ2-7; V gene: TRBV7-2; clone size: .; D gene: TRBD1; CDR3 DNA: TGTGCCAGCCTACCGGGACAGGGCTCCAACGAGCAGTACTTC; CDR3 protein: CASLPGQGSNEQYF
J gene: TRBJ1-1; V gene: TRBV28; clone size: many; D gene: TRBD1; CDR3 DNA: TGTGCCAGCAGTTCCGCAGGGGGCGTTATGAACACTGAAGCTTTCTTT; CDR3 protein: CASSSAGGVMNTEAFF
J gene: TRBJ2-7; V gene: TRBV20-1; clone size: .; D gene: TRBD1; CDR3 DNA: TGCAGTGCTAAAGGGGGCGATGAGGAGCAGTACTTC; CDR3 protein: CSAKGGDEEQYF
J gene: TRBJ2-7; V gene: TRBV9; clone size: .; D gene: TRBD2; CDR3 DNA: TGTGCCAGCAGCCCTCGGACTAGTGACTACGAGCAGTACTTC; CDR3 protein: CASSPRTSDYEQYF
J gene: TRBJ2-5; V gene: TRBV7-7; clone size: many; D gene: TRBD2; CDR3 DNA: TGTGCTAGCAGCCCCACTGGACTAGCACAAGAGACCCAGTACTTC; CDR3 protein: CASSPTGLAQETQYF
J gene: TRBJ1-3; V gene: TRBV11-2; clone size: many; D gene: .; CDR3 DNA: TGTGCCAGCAGCTTAGAGGTGGACACCATATATTTT; CDR3 protein: CASSLEVDTIYF
J gene: TRBJ1-5; V gene: TRBV6-5; clone size: few; D gene: .; CDR3 DNA: TGTGCCAGCAGTGACTCCCTTGGGGTACAGCCCCAGCATTTT; CDR3 protein: CASSDSLGVQPQHF
J gene: TRBJ2-7; V gene: TRBV20-1; clone size: .; D gene: TRBD2; CDR3 DNA: TGCAGTGCTCTCAAAGCGGGACGTACCTACGTGCAGTACTTC; CDR3 protein: CSALKAGRTYVQYF
J gene: TRBJ2-2; V gene: TRBV11-2; clone size: many; D gene: TRBD2; CDR3 DNA: TGTGCCAGCAGCTTCCTGACTAGCGGGAGGGCCGTTAACACCGGGGAGCTGTTTTTT; CDR3 protein: CASSFLTSGRAVNTGELFF
J gene: TRBJ2-5; V gene: TRBV7-9; clone size: many; D gene: .; CDR3 DNA: TGTGCCAGCAGCTCCCGGACAGCACAAGAGACCCAGTACTTC; CDR3 protein: CASSSRTAQETQYF
J gene: TRBJ1-1; V gene: TRBV5-1; clone size: .; D gene: TRBD1; CDR3 DNA: TGCGCCAGCAGCTTGGACAGGGGGCTGAACACTGAAGCTTTCTTT; CDR3 protein: CASSLDRGLNTEAFF
J gene: TRBJ1-2; V gene: TRBV28; clone size: .; D gene: .; CDR3 DNA: TGTGCCAGCAGTTTAGGTTTTTGGGGTGGCTACACCTTC; CDR3 protein: CASSLGFWGGYTF
J gene: TRBJ1-1; V gene: TRBV6-5; clone size: .; D gene: TRBD1; CDR3 DNA: TGTGCCAGCAGGACAGGGGAGGGGACTGAAGCTTTCTTT; CDR3 protein: CASRTGEGTEAFF
J gene: TRBJ2-6; V gene: TRBV12-3/TRBV12-4; clone size: many; D gene: .; CDR3 DNA: TGTGCCAGCAGTTTTTCCGGGGGATCTGGGGCCAACGTCCTGACTTTC; CDR3 protein: CASSFSGGSGANVLTF
J gene: TRBJ2-5; V gene: TRBV6-1; clone size: few; D gene: .; CDR3 DNA: TGTGCCAGCATCCCCCTGGGAGGTCAAGAGACCCAGTACTTC; CDR3 protein: CASIPLGGQETQYF
J gene: TRBJ2-3; V gene: TRBV19; clone size: many; D gene: TRBD1; CDR3 DNA: TGTGCCAGTAGTTTGCCACGGACAGGGGAGTTGCCAGATACGCAGTATTTT; CDR3 protein: CASSLPRTGELPDTQYF
J gene: TRBJ2-7; V gene: TRBV27; clone size: many; D gene: .; CDR3 DNA: TGTGCCAGCAGTTTAAAAGGAGGGAGCTACGAGCAGTACTTC; CDR3 protein: CASSLKGGSYEQYF
J gene: TRBJ1-5; V gene: TRBV19; clone size: few; D gene: .; CDR3 DNA: TGTGCCAGTAGTACGTGCAGTGAAGGTCAGCCCCAGCATTTT; CDR3 protein: CASSTCSEGQPQHF
J gene: TRBJ2-3; V gene: TRBV7-3; clone size: many; D gene: .; CDR3 DNA: TGTGCCAGCAGCCTAATCCCCACCTTAGATACGCAGTATTTT; CDR3 protein: CASSLIPTLDTQYF
J gene: TRBJ1-5; V gene: TRBV19; clone size: .; D gene: .; CDR3 DNA: TGTGCCAGTAGTATACAGGGGCCTCCTCGTTACCAGCCCCAGCATTTT; CDR3 protein: CASSIQGPPRYQPQHF
J gene: TRBJ2-1; V gene: TRBV20-1; clone size: many; D gene: .; CDR3 DNA: TGCAGTGCTAGACTCGGGCGCGATGAGCAGTTCTTC; CDR3 protein: CSARLGRDEQFF
J gene: TRBJ2-3; V gene: TRBV20-1; clone size: .; D gene: .; CDR3 DNA: TGCAGTTCTAGAGATGTGCATCCTAGCACAGATACGCAGTATTTT; CDR3 protein: CSSRDVHPSTDTQYF
J gene: TRBJ2-3; V gene: TRBV10-2; clone size: many; D gene: .; CDR3 DNA: TGCGCCAGCAGTGAGTCGAGTAGCGGTATAGGGGCAGATACGCAGTATTTT; CDR3 protein: CASSESSSGIGADTQYF
J gene: TRBJ2-6; V gene: TRBV7-9; clone size: many; D gene: .; CDR3 DNA: TGTGCCAGCAGCCTAGGATCTGGGGCCAACGTCCTGACTTTC; CDR3 protein: CASSLGSGANVLTF
J gene: TRBJ2-2; V gene: TRBV7-6; clone size: once; D gene: .; CDR3 DNA: TGTTCCAGCAGCTTGGTGGGGCCCAGCACCGGGGAGCTGTTTTTT; CDR3 protein: CSSSLVGPSTGELFF
J gene: TRBJ2-3; V gene: TRBV6-4; clone size: many; D gene: .; CDR3 DNA: TGTGCCAGCAGTGAAGGCGAGACAGATACGCAGTATTTT; CDR3 protein: CASSEGETDTQYF
J gene: TRBJ1-4; V gene: TRBV9; clone size: many; D gene: TRBD1; CDR3 DNA: TGTGCCAGCAGCCCTTTGACAGGGCTTAATGAAAAACTGTTTTTT; CDR3 protein: CASSPLTGLNEKLFF
J gene: TRBJ1-1; V gene: TRBV6-1; clone size: .; D gene: .; CDR3 DNA: TGTGCTAGCATCGGTGGCCCTAACACTGAAGCTTTCTTT; CDR3 protein: CASIGGPNTEAFF
J gene: TRBJ2-7; V gene: TRBV20-1; clone size: .; D gene: TRBD1; CDR3 DNA: TGCAGTCCTGGGACAGGTTACGAGCAGTACTTC; CDR3 protein: CSPGTGYEQYF
J gene: TRBJ2-3; V gene: TRBV5-4; clone size: many; D gene: .; CDR3 DNA: TGTGCCAGCAGCTTAGCTTTCACAGATACGCAGTATTTT; CDR3 protein: CASSLAFTDTQYF
J gene: TRBJ1-2; V gene: TRBV5-1; clone size: few; D gene: .; CDR3 DNA: TGCGCCAGCAGCTTAGGGGCACGGAACTATTGCTACACCTTC; CDR3 protein: CASSLGARNYCYTF
J gene: TRBJ2-3; V gene: TRBV3-1; clone size: many; D gene: .; CDR3 DNA: TGTGCCAGCAGCCAGGAGCTAGCGCAAGGGGATACGCAGTATTTT; CDR3 protein: CASSQELAQGDTQYF
J gene: TRBJ2-1; V gene: TRBV3-1; clone size: many; D gene: .; CDR3 DNA: TGTGCCAGCAGCCTCTCCGGGCCAAATGAGCAGTTCTTC; CDR3 protein: CASSLSGPNEQFF
J gene: TRBJ2-2; V gene: TRBV28; clone size: few; D gene: .; CDR3 DNA: TGTGCCAGCAGTTCTCGAGGGAACACCGGGGAGCTGTTTTTT; CDR3 protein: CASSSRGNTGELFF
J gene: TRBJ2-7; V gene: TRBV20-1; clone size: .; D gene: .; CDR3 DNA: TGCAGTACACCGGGACATGGGGCTTACGAGCTGTACTTC; CDR3 protein: CSTPGHGAYELYF
J gene: TRBJ1-1; V gene: TRBV5-4; clone size: many; D gene: TRBD1; CDR3 DNA: TGTGCCAGCAGCTTGTCAGGGGGCACTGAAGCTTTCTTT; CDR3 protein: CASSLSGGTEAFF
J gene: TRBJ2-2; V gene: TRBV19; clone size: many; D gene: .; CDR3 DNA: TGTGCCAGTACCCTGTGGACAGTCAACACCGGGGAGCTGTTTTTT; CDR3 protein: CASTLWTVNTGELFF
J gene: TRBJ2-3; V gene: TRBV3-1; clone size: many; D gene: TRBD2; CDR3 DNA: TGTGCCAGCAGCCAAGATATAGCGGGGGGCCGTCCCGATACGCAGTATTTT; CDR3 protein: CASSQDIAGGRPDTQYF
J gene: TRBJ1-5; V gene: TRBV6-1; clone size: .; D gene: .; CDR3 DNA: TGTGCCAGCAGTGCGGGGACGCCTTATCAGCCCCAGCATTTT; CDR3 protein: CASSAGTPYQPQHF
J gene: TRBJ2-1; V gene: TRBV7-3; clone size: .; D gene: TRBD2; CDR3 DNA: TGTGCCAGCATCCCTAGGACTAGCGGAGTCAATGAGCAGTTCTTC; CDR3 protein: CASIPRTSGVNEQFF
J gene: TRBJ2-7; V gene: TRBV9; clone size: many; D gene: .; CDR3 DNA: TGTGCCAGCAGCGTAGGGGGGACATCAGGATCCTACGAGCAGTACTTC; CDR3 protein: CASSVGGTSGSYEQYF
J gene: TRBJ2-5; V gene: TRBV27; clone size: few; D gene: TRBD2; CDR3 DNA: TGTCCCCAGACGGGGGGGGGCAGGGAGACCCAGTACTTC; CDR3 protein: CPQTGGGRETQYF
J gene: TRBJ2-3; V gene: TRBV20-1; clone size: .; D gene: TRBD2; CDR3 DNA: TGCAGTGCTCAGAAGCGGGAAGGACATACGCAGTATTTT; CDR3 protein: CSAQKREGHTQYF
J gene: TRBJ1-1; V gene: TRBV2; clone size: .; D gene: .; CDR3 DNA: TGTGCCAGCAGCCAAGTTGGTCAGCGGTACACTGATGCTTTCTTT; CDR3 protein: CASSQVGQRYTDAFF
J gene: TRBJ2-3; V gene: TRBV9; clone size: many; D gene: TRBD2; CDR3 DNA: TGTGCCAGCAGCGTAGAGAGCGGGGGAATGGTGGATACGCAGTATTTT; CDR3 protein: CASSVESGGMVDTQYF
J gene: TRBJ2-2; V gene: TRBV18; clone size: once; D gene: .; CDR3 DNA: TGTGCCAGCTCACCACCGTTAGATAGCAACACCGGGGAGCTGTTTTTT; CDR3 protein: CASSPPLDSNTGELFF
J gene: TRBJ2-7; V gene: TRBV7-9; clone size: many; D gene: TRBD1; CDR3 DNA: TGTGCCAGCAGCCGGGGGGGGGACAGGGGCTACGAGCAGTACTTC; CDR3 protein: CASSRGGDRGYEQYF
J gene: TRBJ2-3; V gene: TRBV19; clone size: many; D gene: .; CDR3 DNA: TGTGCCAGTAGTGCGCCCATTAGCACAGATACGCAGTATTTT; CDR3 protein: CASSAPISTDTQYF
J gene: TRBJ2-5; V gene: TRBV5-1; clone size: many; D gene: .; CDR3 DNA: TGCGCCAGCAGCTTGGGCGGAGAAGGGACCCAGTACTTC; CDR3 protein: CASSLGGEGTQYF
J gene: TRBJ2-4; V gene: TRBV25-1; clone size: .; D gene: .; CDR3 DNA: TGTGCCAGCAGTAATAAAAACATTCAGTACTTC; CDR3 protein: CASSNKNIQYF
J gene: TRBJ2-4; V gene: TRBV7-3; clone size: many; D gene: .; CDR3 DNA: TGTGCCAGCAGCTTAACACGAGGAGACATTCAGTACTTC; CDR3 protein: CASSLTRGDIQYF
J gene: TRBJ1-2; V gene: TRBV5-1; clone size: many; D gene: TRBD1; CDR3 DNA: TGCGCCAGCAGCCCGAGGACAGGGGGCAACTATGGCTACACCTTC; CDR3 protein: CASSPRTGGNYGYTF
J gene: TRBJ2-3; V gene: TRBV5-1; clone size: many; D gene: .; CDR3 DNA: TGCGCCAGCAGGGACTTTGGGGGGGGGCCAGATACGCAGTATTTT; CDR3 protein: CASRDFGGGPDTQYF
J gene: TRBJ1-6; V gene: TRBV7-2; clone size: .; D gene: .; CDR3 DNA: TGTGCCAGCATCTTGTCGGTGGACGGTAATTCACCCCTCCACTTT; CDR3 protein: CASILSVDGNSPLHF